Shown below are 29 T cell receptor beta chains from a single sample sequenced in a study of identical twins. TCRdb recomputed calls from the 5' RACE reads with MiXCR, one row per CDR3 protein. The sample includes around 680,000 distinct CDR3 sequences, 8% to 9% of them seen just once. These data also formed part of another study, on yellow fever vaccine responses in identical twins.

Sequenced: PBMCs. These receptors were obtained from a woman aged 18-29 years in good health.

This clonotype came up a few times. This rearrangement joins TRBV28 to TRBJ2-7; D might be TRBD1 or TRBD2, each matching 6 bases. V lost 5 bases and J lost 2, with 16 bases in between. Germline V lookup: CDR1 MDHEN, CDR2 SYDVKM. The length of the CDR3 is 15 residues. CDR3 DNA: TGTGCCAGCAGTACCGACAGGAGGGGTGCCTACGAGCAGTACTTC. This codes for CASSTDRRGAYEQYF.

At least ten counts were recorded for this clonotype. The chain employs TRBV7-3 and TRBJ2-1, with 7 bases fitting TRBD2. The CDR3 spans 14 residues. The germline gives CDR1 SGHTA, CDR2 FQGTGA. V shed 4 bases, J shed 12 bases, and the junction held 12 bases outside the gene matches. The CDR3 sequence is CASSSSRAAGPQFF. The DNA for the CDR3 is TGTGCCAGCAGCTCTAGCCGAGCAGCGGGACCGCAGTTCTTC.

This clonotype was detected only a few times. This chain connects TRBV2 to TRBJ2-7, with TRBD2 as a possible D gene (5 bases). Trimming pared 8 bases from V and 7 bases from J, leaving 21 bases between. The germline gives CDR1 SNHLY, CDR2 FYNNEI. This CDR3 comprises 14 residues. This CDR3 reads CASETGKRTDEQYF. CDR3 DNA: TGTGCCAGCGAAACCGGGAAAAGAACAGATGAGCAGTACTTC.

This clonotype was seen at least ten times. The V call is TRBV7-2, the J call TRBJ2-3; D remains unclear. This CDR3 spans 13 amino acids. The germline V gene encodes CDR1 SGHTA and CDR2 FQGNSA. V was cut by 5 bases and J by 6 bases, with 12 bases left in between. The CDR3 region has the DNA TGTGCCAGCAGCGGGCTGATTGGGGATACGCAGTATTTT. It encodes CASSGLIGDTQYF.

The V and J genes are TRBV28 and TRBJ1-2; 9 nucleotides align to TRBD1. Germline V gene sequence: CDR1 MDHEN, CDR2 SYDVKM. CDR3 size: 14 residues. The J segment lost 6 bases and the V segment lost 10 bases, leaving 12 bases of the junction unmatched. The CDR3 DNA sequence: TGTGCCACCCAATTTCGGGACAGGGCCAATGGCTACACCTTC. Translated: CATQFRDRANGYTF.

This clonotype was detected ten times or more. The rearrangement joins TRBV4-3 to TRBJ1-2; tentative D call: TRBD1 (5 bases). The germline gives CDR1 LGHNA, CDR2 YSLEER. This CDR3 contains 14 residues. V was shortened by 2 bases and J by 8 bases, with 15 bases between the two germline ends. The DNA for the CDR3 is TGCGCCAGCAGCCAAACCGTGGACATAGGGGGCTACACCTTC. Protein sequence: CASSQTVDIGGYTF.

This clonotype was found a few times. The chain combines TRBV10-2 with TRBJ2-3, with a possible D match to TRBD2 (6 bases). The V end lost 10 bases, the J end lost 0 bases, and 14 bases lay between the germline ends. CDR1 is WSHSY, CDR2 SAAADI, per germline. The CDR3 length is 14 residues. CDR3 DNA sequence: TGCGCCACCCAAATCGGGACTAGCACAGATACGCAGTATTTT. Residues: CATQIGTSTDTQYF.

CDR3 sequence reads: CAFSLYVSWGGGLFNEQFF. CDR3 coding DNA: TGTGCCTTCAGTTTATACGTGTCCTGGGGGGGGGGTTTATTTAATGAGCAGTTCTTC. The gene calls are TRBV12-3 or TRBV12-4 and TRBJ2-1, with TRBD2 matching over 7 bases. This CDR3 is built from 19 residues. V lost 11 bases to trimming and J lost 7 bases; unmatched junction nucleotides: 29.

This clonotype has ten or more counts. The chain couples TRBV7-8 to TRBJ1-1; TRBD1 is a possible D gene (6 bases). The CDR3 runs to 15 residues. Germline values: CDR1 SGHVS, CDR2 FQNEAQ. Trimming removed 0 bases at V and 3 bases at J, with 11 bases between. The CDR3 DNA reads TGTGCCAGCAGCTTAGCGGACAGAAGTTACACTGAAGCTTTCTTT. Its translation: CASSLADRSYTEAFF.

The CDR3: CASSFRDRGLPLHF. The CDR3 nucleotides read TGTGCCAGCAGTTTCCGGGACAGGGGGCTACCCCTCCACTTT. The chain uses TRBV27 and TRBJ1-6; 12 bases are shared with TRBD1. The germline CDR1 and CDR2 sequences are MNHEY and SMNVEV (reference sequence). V shed 3 bases, J shed 12 bases, and the junction held 3 bases outside the gene matches. This CDR3 contains 14 residues.

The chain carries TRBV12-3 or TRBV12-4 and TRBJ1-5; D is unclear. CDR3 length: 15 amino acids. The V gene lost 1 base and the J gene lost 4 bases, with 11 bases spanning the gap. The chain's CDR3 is CASSLGSGFNQPQHF. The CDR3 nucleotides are TGTGCCAGCAGTTTAGGTTCGGGGTTTAATCAGCCCCAGCATTTT.

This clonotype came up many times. The CDR3 here is CSARGGRDPSYNEQFF. CDR3 sequence (DNA): TGCAGTGCTAGAGGGGGGAGGGATCCCAGCTACAATGAGCAGTTCTTC. The V and J genes are TRBV20-1 and TRBJ2-1, with 7 bases fitting TRBD2. Germline CDR1 DFQATT, CDR2 SNEGSKA (reference sequence). The junction had 9 bases not matched to a gene; V was cut back by 1 base and J by 3 bases. The CDR3 is 16 residues long.

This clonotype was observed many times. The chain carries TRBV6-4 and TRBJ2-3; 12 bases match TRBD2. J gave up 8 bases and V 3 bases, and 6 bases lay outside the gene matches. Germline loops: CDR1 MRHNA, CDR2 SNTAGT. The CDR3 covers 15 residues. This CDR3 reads CASSDSSGGAGTQYF. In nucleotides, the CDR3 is TGTGCCAGCAGTGATTCTAGCGGGGGGGCCGGTACGCAGTATTTT.

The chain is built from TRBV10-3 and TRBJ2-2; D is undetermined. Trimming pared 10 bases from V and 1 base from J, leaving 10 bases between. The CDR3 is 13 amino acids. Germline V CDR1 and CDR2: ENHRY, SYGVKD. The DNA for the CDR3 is TGTGCCACCACACTTCAGAACACCGGGGAGCTGTTTTTT. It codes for CATTLQNTGELFF.

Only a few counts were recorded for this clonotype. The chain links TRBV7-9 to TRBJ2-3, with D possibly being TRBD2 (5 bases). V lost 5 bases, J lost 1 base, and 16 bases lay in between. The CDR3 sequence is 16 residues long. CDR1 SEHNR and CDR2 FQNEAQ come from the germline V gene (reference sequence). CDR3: CASSPPGSGGTDTQYF. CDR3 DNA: TGTGCCAGCAGCCCGCCCGGGTCCGGGGGCACAGATACGCAGTATTTT.

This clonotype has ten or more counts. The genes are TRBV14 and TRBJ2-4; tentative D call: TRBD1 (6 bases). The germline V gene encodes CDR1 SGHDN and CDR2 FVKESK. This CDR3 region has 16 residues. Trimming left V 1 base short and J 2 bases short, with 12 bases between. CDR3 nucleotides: TGTGCCAGCAGCCAAGCCGGTACAGGGTCCAAAAACATTCAGTACTTC. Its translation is CASSQAGTGSKNIQYF.

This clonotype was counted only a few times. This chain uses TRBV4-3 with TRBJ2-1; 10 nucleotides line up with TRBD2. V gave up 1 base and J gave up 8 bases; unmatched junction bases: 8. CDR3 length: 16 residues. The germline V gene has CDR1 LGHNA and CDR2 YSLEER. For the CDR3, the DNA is TGCGCCAGCAGCCAAGTCCTAGCGGGAGTCGGCGATGAGCAGTTCTTC. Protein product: CASSQVLAGVGDEQFF.

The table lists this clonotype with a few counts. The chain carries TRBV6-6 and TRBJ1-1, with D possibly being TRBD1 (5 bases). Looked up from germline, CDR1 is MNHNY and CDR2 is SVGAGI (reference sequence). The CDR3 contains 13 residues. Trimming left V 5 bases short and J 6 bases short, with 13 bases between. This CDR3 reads CASSPAGDSEAFF. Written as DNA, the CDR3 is TGTGCCAGCAGTCCGGCTGGGGACTCTGAAGCTTTCTTT.

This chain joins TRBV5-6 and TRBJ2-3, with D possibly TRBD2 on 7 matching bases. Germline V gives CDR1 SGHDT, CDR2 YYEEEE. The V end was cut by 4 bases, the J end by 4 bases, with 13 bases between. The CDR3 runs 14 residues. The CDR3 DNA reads TGTGCCAGCAGCGTGGGAGGGGGGCCAGATACGCAGTATTTT. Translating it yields CASSVGGGPDTQYF.

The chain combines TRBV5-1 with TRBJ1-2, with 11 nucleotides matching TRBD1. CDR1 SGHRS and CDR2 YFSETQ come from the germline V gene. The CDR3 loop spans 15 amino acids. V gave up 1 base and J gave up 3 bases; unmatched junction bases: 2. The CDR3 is CASSLRDRGDYGYTF. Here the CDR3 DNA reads TGCGCCAGCAGCTTGAGGGACAGGGGGGACTATGGCTACACCTTC.

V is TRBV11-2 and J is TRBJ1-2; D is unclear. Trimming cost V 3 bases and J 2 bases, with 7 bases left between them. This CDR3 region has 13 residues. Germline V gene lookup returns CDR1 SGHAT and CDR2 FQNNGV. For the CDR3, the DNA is TGTGCCAGCAGCTTCGGGCTAAACTATGGCTACACCTTC. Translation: CASSFGLNYGYTF. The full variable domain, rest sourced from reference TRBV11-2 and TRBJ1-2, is EAGVAQSPRYKIIEKRQSVAFWCNPISGHATLYWYQQILGQGPKLLIQFQNNGVVDDSQLPKDRFSAERLKGVDSTLKIQPAKLEDSAVYLCASSFGLNYGYTFGSGTRLTVV.

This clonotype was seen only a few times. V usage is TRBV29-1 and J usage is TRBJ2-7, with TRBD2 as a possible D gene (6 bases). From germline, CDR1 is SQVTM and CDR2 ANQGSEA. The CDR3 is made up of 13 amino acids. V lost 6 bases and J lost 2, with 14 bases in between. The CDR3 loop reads CSVAGGGPYEQYF. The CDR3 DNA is TGCAGCGTGGCTGGGGGAGGCCCCTACGAGCAGTACTTC.

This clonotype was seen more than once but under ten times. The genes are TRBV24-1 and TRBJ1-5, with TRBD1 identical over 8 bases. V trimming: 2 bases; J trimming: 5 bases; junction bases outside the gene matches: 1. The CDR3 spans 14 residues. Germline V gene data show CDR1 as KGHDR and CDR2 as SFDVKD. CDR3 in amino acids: CATSDSGGDQPQHF. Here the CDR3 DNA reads TGTGCCACCAGTGATTCAGGGGGCGATCAGCCCCAGCATTTT.

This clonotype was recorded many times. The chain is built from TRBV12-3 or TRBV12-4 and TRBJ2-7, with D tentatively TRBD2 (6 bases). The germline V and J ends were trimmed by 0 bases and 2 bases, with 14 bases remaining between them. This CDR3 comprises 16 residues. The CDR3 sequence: CASSLAVGTAAYEQYF. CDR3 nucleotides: TGTGCCAGCAGTTTAGCTGTGGGGACTGCAGCCTACGAGCAGTACTTC.

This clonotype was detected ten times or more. This chain's CDR3 is CASSPDGPDTQYF. DNA of the CDR3: TGTGCCAGCAGCCCGGACGGCCCAGATACGCAGTATTTT. The rearrangement joins TRBV12-3 or TRBV12-4 to TRBJ2-3; D call uncertain. The CDR3 totals 13 residues. Trimming removed 6 bases from V and 4 bases from J, with 11 bases in between.

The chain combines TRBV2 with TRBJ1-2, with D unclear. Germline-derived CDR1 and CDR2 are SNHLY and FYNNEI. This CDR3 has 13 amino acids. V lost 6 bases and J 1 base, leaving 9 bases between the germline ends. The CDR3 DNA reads TGTGCCAGCAGCCGGGAGATTAACTATGGCTACACCTTC. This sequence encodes CASSREINYGYTF.

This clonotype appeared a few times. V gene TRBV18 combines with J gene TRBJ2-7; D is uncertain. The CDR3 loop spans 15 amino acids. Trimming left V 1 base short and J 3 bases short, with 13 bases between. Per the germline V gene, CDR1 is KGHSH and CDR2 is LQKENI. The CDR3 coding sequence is TGTGCCAGCTCACCACTCCAGGCAGCCCTCTACGAGCAGTACTTC. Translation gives CASSPLQAALYEQYF.

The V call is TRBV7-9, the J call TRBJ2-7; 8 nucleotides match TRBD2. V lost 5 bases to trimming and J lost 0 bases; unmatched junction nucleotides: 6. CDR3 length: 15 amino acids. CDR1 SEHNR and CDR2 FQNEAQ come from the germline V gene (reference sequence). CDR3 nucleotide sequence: TGTGCCAGCAGCCGCACCGGACTAGCCTCCTACGAGCAGTACTTC. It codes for CASSRTGLASYEQYF.

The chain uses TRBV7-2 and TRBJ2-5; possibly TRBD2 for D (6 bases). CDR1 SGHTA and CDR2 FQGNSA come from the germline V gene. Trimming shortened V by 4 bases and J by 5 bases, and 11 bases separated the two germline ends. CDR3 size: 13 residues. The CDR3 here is CASSYPSVETQYF. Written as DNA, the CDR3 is TGTGCCAGCAGCTACCCTAGCGTTGAGACCCAGTACTTC.